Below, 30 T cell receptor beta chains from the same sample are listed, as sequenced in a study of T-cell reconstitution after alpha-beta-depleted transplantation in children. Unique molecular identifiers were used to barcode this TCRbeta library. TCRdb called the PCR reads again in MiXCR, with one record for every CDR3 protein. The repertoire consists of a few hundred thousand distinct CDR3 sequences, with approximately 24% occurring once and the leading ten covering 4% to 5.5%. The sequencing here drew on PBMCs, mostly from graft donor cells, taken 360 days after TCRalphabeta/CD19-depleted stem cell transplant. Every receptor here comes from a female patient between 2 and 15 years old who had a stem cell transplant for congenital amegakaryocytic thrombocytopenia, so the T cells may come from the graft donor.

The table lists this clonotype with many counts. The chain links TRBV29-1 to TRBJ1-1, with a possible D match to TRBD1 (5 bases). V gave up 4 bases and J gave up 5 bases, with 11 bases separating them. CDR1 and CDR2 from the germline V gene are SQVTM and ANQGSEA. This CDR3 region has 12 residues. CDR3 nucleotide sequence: TGCAGCGTTGGGGGGTTTGGGACTGAAGCTTTCTTT. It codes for CSVGGFGTEAFF.

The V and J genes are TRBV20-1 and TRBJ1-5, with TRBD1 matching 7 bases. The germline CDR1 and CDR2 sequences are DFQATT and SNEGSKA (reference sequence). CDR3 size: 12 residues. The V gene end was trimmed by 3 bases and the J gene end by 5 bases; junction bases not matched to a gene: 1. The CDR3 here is CSASTGDQPQHF. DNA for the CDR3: TGCAGTGCTAGCACAGGGGATCAGCCCCAGCATTTT.

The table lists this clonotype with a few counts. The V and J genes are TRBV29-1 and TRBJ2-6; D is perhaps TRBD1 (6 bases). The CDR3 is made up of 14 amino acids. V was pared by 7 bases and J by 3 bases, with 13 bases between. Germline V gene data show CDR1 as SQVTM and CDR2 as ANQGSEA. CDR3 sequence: CSARDRYGANVLTF. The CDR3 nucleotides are TGCAGCGCCCGCGACAGGTATGGGGCCAACGTCCTGACTTTC.

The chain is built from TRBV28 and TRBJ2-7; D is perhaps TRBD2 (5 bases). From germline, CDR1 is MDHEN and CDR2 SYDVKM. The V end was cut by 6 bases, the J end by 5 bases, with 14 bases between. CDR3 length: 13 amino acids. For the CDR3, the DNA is TGTGCCAGCAGGTCGCTAGCAGCGGACGAGCAGTACTTC. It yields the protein CASRSLAADEQYF.

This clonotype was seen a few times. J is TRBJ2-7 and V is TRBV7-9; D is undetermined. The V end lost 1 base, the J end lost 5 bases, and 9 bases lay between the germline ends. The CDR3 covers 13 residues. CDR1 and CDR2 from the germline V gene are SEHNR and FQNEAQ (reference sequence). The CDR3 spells CASSLGPRDEQYF. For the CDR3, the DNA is TGTGCCAGCAGCTTAGGGCCTAGGGACGAGCAGTACTTC.

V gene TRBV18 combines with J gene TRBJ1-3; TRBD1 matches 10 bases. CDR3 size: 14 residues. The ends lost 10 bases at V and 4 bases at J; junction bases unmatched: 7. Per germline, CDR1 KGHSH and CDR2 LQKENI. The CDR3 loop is CATHDRGPGNTIYF. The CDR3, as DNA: TGTGCCACCCACGACAGGGGGCCCGGAAACACCATATATTTT.

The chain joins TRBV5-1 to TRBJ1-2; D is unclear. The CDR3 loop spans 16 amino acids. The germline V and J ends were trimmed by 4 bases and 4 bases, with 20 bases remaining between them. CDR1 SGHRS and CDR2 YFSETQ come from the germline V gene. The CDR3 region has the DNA TGCGCCAGCAGCGCACAAGACGGAGTTACGTTCTATGGCTACACCTTC. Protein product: CASSAQDGVTFYGYTF. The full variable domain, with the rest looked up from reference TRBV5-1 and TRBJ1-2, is KAGVTQTPRYLIKTRGQQVTLSCSPISGHRSVSWYQQTPGQGLQFLFEYFSETQRNKGNFPGRFSGRQFSNSRSEMNVSTLELGDSALYLCASSAQDGVTFYGYTFGSGTRLTVV.

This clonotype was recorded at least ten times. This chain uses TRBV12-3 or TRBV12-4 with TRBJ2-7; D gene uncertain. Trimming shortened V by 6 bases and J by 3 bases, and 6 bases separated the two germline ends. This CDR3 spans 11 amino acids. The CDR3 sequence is CASSRLYEQYF. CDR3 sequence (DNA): TGTGCCAGCAGCCGCCTCTACGAGCAGTACTTC.

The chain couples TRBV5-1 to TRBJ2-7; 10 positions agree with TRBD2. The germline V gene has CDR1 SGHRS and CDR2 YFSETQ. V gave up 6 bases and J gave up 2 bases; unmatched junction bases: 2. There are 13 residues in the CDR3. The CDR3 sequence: CASKLAGAYEQYF. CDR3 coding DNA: TGCGCCAGCAAGCTAGCGGGGGCCTACGAGCAGTACTTC.

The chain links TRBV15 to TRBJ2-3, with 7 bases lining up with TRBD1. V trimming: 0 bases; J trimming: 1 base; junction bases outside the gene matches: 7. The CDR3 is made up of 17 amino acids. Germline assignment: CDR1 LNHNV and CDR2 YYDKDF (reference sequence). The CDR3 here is CATSRDLGQLGTDTQYF. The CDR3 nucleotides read TGTGCCACCAGCAGAGATTTGGGACAGTTGGGCACAGATACGCAGTATTTT.

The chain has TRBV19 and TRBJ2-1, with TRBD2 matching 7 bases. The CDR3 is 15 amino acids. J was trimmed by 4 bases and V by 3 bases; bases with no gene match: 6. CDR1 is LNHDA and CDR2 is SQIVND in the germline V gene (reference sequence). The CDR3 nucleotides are TGTGCCAGTAGTATGTGGCTAGCGGTATACAATGAGCAGTTCTTC. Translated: CASSMWLAVYNEQFF.

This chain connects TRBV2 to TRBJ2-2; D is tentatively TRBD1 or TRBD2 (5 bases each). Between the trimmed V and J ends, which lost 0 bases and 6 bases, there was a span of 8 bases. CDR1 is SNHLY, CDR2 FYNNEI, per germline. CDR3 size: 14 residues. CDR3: CASSEALGAGELFF. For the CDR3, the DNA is TGTGCCAGCAGTGAAGCGCTGGGGGCCGGGGAGCTGTTTTTT. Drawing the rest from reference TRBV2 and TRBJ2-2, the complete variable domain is EPEVTQTPSHQVTQMGQEVILRCVPISNHLYFYWYRQILGQKVEFLVSFYNNEISEKSEIFDDQFSVERPDGSNFTLKIRSTKLEDSAMYFCASSEALGAGELFFGEGSRLTVL.

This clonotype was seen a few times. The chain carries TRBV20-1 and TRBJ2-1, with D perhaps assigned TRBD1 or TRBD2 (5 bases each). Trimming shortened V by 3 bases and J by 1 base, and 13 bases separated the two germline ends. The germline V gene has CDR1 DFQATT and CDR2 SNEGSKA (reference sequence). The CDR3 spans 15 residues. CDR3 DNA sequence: TGCAGTGCTAGCTCCGGGACCGGTTCCTACAATGAGCAGTTCTTC. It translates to CSASSGTGSYNEQFF.

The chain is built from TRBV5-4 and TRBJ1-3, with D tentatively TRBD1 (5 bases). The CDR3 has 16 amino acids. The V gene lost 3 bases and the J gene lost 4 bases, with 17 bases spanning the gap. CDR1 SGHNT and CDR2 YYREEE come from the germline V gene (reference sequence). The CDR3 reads CASSYGGFYGGNTIYF. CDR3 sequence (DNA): TGTGCCAGCAGCTACGGGGGATTTTACGGGGGAAACACCATATATTTT. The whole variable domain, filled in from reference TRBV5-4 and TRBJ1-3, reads ETGVTQSPTHLIKTRGQQVTLRCSSQSGHNTVSWYQQALGQGPQFIFQYYREEENGRGNFPPRFSGLQFPNYSSELNVNALELDDSALYLCASSYGGFYGGNTIYFGEGSWLTVV.

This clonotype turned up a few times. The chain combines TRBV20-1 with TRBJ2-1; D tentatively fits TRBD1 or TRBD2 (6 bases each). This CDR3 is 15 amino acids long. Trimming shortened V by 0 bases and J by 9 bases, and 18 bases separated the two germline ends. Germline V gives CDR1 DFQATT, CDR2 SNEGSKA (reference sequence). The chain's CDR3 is CSARDGGGKFLEQFF. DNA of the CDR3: TGCAGTGCTAGAGATGGGGGCGGGAAGTTCCTTGAGCAGTTCTTC.

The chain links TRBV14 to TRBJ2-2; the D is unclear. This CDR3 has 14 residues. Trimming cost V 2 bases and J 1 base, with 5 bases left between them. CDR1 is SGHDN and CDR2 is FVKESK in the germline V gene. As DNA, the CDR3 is TGTGCCAGCAGCCAAAGGCGGAACACCGGGGAGCTGTTTTTT. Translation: CASSQRRNTGELFF.

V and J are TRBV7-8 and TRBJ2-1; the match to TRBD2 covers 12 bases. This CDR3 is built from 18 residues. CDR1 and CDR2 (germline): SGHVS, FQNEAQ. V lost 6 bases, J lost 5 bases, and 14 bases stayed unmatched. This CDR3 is CASSRPISLAGGDNEQFF. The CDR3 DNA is TGTGCCAGCAGTCGACCCATATCTCTAGCGGGAGGGGACAATGAGCAGTTCTTC.

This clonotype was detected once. This CDR3 is CASSGGTGDEQYF. CDR3 nucleotides: TGCGCCAGCAGTGGGGGGACGGGAGACGAGCAGTACTTC. The chain joins TRBV10-1 to TRBJ2-7, with D possibly being TRBD2 (6 bases). Trimming left V 4 bases short and J 5 bases short, with 12 bases between. The CDR3 covers 13 residues. In germline, CDR1 is WNHNN, CDR2 SYGVQD (reference sequence).

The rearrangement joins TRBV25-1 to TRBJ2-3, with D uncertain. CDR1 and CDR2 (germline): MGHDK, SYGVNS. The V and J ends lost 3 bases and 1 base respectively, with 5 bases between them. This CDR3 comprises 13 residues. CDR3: CASSEGGTDTQYF. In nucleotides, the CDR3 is TGTGCCAGCAGTGAGGGCGGCACAGATACGCAGTATTTT. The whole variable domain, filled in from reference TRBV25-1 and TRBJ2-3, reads EADIYQTPRYLVIGTGKKITLECSQTMGHDKMYWYQQDPGMELHLIHYSYGVNSTEKGDLSSESTVSRIRTEHFPLTLESARPSHTSQYLCASSEGGTDTQYFGPGTRLTVL.

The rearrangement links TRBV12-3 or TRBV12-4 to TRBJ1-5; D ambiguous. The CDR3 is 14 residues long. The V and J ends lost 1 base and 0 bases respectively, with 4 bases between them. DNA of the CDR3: TGTGCCAGCAGTTTAGGGATTAGCAATCAGCCCCAGCATTTT. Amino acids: CASSLGISNQPQHF.

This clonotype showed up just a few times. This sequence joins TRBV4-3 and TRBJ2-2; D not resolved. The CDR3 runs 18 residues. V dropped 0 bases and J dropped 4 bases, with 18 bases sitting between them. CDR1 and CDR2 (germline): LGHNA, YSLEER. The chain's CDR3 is CASSQEVVEFFSTGELFF. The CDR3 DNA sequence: TGCGCCAGCAGCCAAGAAGTAGTGGAGTTTTTTAGCACCGGGGAGCTGTTTTTT.

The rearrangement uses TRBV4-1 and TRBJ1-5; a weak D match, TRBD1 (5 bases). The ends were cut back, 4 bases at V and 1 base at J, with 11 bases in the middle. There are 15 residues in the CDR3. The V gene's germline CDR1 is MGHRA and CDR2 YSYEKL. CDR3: CASSLRDVSNQPQHF. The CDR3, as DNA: TGCGCCAGCAGCCTGCGGGACGTAAGCAATCAGCCCCAGCATTTT.

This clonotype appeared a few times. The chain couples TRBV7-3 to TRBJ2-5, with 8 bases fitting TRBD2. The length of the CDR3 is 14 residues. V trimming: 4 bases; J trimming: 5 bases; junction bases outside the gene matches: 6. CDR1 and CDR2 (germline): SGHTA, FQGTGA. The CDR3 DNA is TGTGCCAGCAGCTCTGGACTAGCTGGGGAGACCCAGTACTTC. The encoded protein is CASSSGLAGETQYF.

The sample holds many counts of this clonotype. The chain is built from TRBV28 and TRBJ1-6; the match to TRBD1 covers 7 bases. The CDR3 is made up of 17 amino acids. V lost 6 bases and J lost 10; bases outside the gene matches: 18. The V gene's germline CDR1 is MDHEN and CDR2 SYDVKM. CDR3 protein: CASRRPDSLGRGSPLHF. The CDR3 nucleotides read TGTGCCAGCAGACGCCCGGACAGTTTAGGCAGGGGGTCACCCCTCCACTTT.

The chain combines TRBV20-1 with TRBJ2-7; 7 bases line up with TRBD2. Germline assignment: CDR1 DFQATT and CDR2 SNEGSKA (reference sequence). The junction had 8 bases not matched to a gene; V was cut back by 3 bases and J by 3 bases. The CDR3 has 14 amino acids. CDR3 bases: TGCAGTGCTAGTGAAGAGGGAGGGGACTACGAGCAGTACTTC. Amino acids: CSASEEGGDYEQYF.

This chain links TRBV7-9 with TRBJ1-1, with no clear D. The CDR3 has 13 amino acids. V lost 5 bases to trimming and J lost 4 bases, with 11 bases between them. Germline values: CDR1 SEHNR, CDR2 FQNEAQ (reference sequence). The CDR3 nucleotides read TGTGCCAGCAGCCTCACGTGGGGCACTGAAGCTTTCTTT. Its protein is CASSLTWGTEAFF.

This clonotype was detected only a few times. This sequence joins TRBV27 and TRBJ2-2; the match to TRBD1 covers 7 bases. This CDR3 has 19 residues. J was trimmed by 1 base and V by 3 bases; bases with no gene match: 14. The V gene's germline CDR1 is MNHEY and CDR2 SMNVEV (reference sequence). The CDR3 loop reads CASSFHRDRVLGNTGELFF. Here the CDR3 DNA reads TGTGCCAGCAGTTTCCATCGAGACAGGGTTTTGGGGAACACCGGGGAGCTGTTTTTT.

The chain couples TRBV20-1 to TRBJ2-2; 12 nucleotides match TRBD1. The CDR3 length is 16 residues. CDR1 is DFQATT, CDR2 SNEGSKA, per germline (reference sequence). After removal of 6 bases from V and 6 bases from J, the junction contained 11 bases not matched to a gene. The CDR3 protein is CSALSGGTGGSGELFF. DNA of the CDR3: TGCAGTGCACTCTCAGGCGGGACAGGGGGCTCCGGGGAGCTGTTTTTT.

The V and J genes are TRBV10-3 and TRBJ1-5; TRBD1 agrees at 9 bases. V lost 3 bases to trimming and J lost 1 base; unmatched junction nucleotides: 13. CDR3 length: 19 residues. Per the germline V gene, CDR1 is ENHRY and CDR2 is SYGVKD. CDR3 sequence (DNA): TGTGCCATCAGTGAAAGGAGGACAGGGGCTCAGGGGAGCAATCAGCCCCAGCATTTT. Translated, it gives CAISERRTGAQGSNQPQHF.

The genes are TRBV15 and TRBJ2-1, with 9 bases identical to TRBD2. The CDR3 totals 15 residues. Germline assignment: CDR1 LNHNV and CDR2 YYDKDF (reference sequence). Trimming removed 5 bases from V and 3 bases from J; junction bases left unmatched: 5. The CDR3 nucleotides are TGTGCCACCAGCCCGCGGGAGGGCCTCTACAATGAGCAGTTCTTC. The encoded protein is CATSPREGLYNEQFF.